A single TCR beta chain is shown here with its context. TCRdb processed the 5' RACE reads anew with MiXCR; each CDR3 protein has one entry. Of hundreds of thousands of distinct CDR3 sequences listed, 25% to 30% were seen once; the top ten hold approximately 15%. The data derive from a study of T-cell memory formation after mild COVID-19. The CDR3 runs to 16 residues. The V gene's germline CDR1 is LNHNV and CDR2 YYDKDF (reference sequence). Trimming took 5 bases from V and 4 from J; bases not matched to a gene: 11. The receptor was isolated from an adult woman who had mild COVID-19 (a few samples of this study predate the infection). Cell type and time point are not known. This chain connects TRBV15 to TRBJ2-1, with 7 bases aligning to TRBD2. Sequencing was performed on PBMCs or a T cell subset sorted from them (not recorded which). In DNA, the CDR3 is TGTGCCACCAGCGAGGGTAGGACTAGTGAATACAATGAGCAGTTCTTC. Protein sequence: CATSEGRTSEYNEQFF. Supplemented by reference TRBV15 and TRBJ2-1, the full variable domain reads DAMVIQNPRYQVTQFGKPVTLSCSQTLNHNVMYWYQQKSSQAPKLLFHYYDKDFNNEADTPDNFQSRRPNTSFCFLDIRSPGLGDTAMYLCATSEGRTSEYNEQFFGPGTRLTVL.